A single sample gave rise to the 26 T cell receptor beta chains below, sequenced in a study of cytomegalovirus exposure and HLA in healthy donors. The data were produced by immunoSEQ multiplex PCR, yet TCRdb's version contains in-frame clones alone and is incomplete. The table shows some 120,000 clones, with around 90% occurring only once. The sample was PBMCs. All receptors come from a woman aged 18 to 35 in good health and CMV-seronegative.

V usage is TRBV5-5 and J usage is TRBJ2-1, with D perhaps TRBD1 (5 bases). V was pared by 2 bases and J by 8 bases, with 11 bases between. The CDR3 length is 13 residues. Germline lookup yields CDR1 SGHKS and CDR2 YYEKEE (reference sequence). CDR3 sequence: CASSFQGGDEQFF. Written as DNA, the CDR3 is TGTGCCAGCAGCTTCCAGGGTGGCGATGAGCAGTTCTTC.

In nucleotides, the CDR3 is TGTGCCACCAGCCGGTGGACAGGCGGGGAGCTGTTTTTT. Its translation: CATSRWTGGELFF. The chain joins TRBV15 to TRBJ2-2, with 7 bases identical to TRBD1. The CDR3 consists of 13 residues. The germline V gene has CDR1 LNHNV and CDR2 YYDKDF (reference sequence). With V trimmed by 5 bases and J by 7 bases, 4 bases remained unmatched.

The chain is built from TRBV10-3 and TRBJ1-1, with a possible D match to TRBD1 (6 bases). CDR1 is ENHRY and CDR2 is SYGVKD in the germline V gene. This CDR3 comprises 14 residues. V lost 3 bases to trimming and J lost 1 base, with 9 bases between them. The DNA of the CDR3 is TGTGCCATCAGTGAAAAACAGGGGAACACTGAAGCTTTCTTT. Translated: CAISEKQGNTEAFF.

This clone was picked up a small number of times. Other DNA sequences in this specimen translate into the identical CDR3. J is TRBJ2-3 and V is TRBV6-4; weak D call: TRBD2 (6 bases). The V end was cut by 0 bases, the J end by 1 base, with 8 bases between. The germline CDR1 and CDR2 sequences are MRHNA and SNTAGT. The CDR3 covers 15 residues. The CDR3 here is CASSDSGGGTDTQYF. The CDR3 bases are TGTGCCAGCAGTGACTCAGGCGGGGGCACAGATACGCAGTATTTT.

The chain links TRBV28 to TRBJ2-1, with 8 bases fitting TRBD1. V trimming: 3 bases; J trimming: 5 bases; junction bases outside the gene matches: 6. The germline gives CDR1 MDHEN, CDR2 SYDVKM. The CDR3 covers 15 residues. The CDR3: CASSLQGAPNNEQFF. DNA for the CDR3: TGTGCCAGCAGTTTGCAGGGGGCTCCAAACAATGAGCAGTTCTTC.

This clone appeared a few times. The chain joins TRBV6-1 to TRBJ2-7; D is unclear. Per germline, CDR1 MNHNS and CDR2 SASEGT. The ends were cut back, 5 bases at V and 3 bases at J, with 5 bases in the middle. CDR3 length: 11 residues. The CDR3 DNA is TGTGCCAGCAGTCTAAACTACGAGCAGTACTTC. Translating gives CASSLNYEQYF.

This chain connects TRBV28 to TRBJ2-7; TRBD2 matches 12 bases. V trimming: 6 bases; J trimming: 6 bases; junction bases outside the gene matches: 3. The length of the CDR3 is 13 residues. Germline assignment: CDR1 MDHEN and CDR2 SYDVKM. The CDR3 region is CASRTSGSPEQYF. In nucleotides, the CDR3 is TGTGCCAGCAGGACTAGCGGGAGTCCCGAGCAGTACTTC.

J is TRBJ2-7 and V is TRBV6-1; D might be TRBD1 (6 bases). V lost 3 bases, J lost 3 bases, and 6 bases lay in between. Germline CDR1 MNHNS, CDR2 SASEGT. The CDR3 has 12 residues. This CDR3 reads CASSDRGYEQYF. The DNA for the CDR3 is TGTGCCAGCAGTGACAGGGGCTACGAGCAGTACTTC.

The chain recombines TRBV28 with TRBJ1-6; TRBD1 might be the D (5 bases). The CDR3 covers 13 residues. The V gene lost 5 bases and the J gene lost 6 bases, with 8 bases spanning the gap. Germline assignment: CDR1 MDHEN and CDR2 SYDVKM. The CDR3 region is CASSGALNSPLHF. CDR3 in DNA: TGTGCCAGCAGTGGGGCTCTTAATTCACCCCTCCACTTT.

Here the CDR3 reads CASHPGTGSYEQYF. The CDR3, as DNA: TGTGCCAGCCATCCCGGGACAGGCTCCTACGAGCAGTACTTC. The J gene is TRBJ2-7, the V gene TRBV18; 8 bases match TRBD1. From germline, CDR1 is KGHSH and CDR2 LQKENI. V lost 8 bases, J lost 0 bases, and 6 bases stayed unmatched. This CDR3 spans 14 amino acids.

V usage is TRBV15 and J usage is TRBJ2-1; 9 bases fit TRBD2. The V segment lost 1 base and the J segment 13 bases; nucleotides outside the gene matches: 8. Germline V gene lookup returns CDR1 LNHNV and CDR2 YYDKDF (reference sequence). This CDR3 region has 14 residues. The CDR3 region is CATSRVGSGSYQFF. The CDR3 nucleotides read TGTGCCACCAGCAGAGTAGGTAGCGGGAGTTATCAGTTCTTC.

The chain combines TRBV7-2 with TRBJ2-1; TRBD2 agrees at 13 bases. CDR1 SGHTA and CDR2 FQGNSA come from the germline V gene. This CDR3 is 13 amino acids long. J was trimmed by 9 bases and V by 9 bases; bases with no gene match: 5. Here the CDR3 reads CASGTSGISEQFF. In DNA form, the CDR3 reads TGTGCCAGTGGGACTAGCGGGATTAGTGAGCAGTTCTTC.

The rearrangement links TRBV7-3 to TRBJ1-3, with a tentative D call TRBD1 (5 bases). The V and J ends lost 2 bases and 1 base respectively, with 9 bases between them. The CDR3 sequence is 15 residues long. The germline V gene encodes CDR1 SGHTA and CDR2 FQGTGA. For the CDR3, the DNA is TGTGCCAGCAGCTTACACGGGGGATCTGGAAACACCATATATTTT. Translation gives CASSLHGGSGNTIYF.

The V and J genes are TRBV5-1 and TRBJ2-1; 7 bases agree with TRBD2. CDR3 length equals 15 residues. V shed 2 bases and J 0 bases; nucleotides not matched to a gene: 2. Germline V gene lookup returns CDR1 SGHRS and CDR2 YFSETQ. The CDR3 DNA reads as TGCGCCAGCAGCTTCGGCGGGAGCTCCTACAATGAGCAGTTCTTC. Translating it yields CASSFGGSSYNEQFF.

This chain uses TRBV23-1 with TRBJ1-5; a possible D gene is TRBD1 (6 bases). TRBV23-1 is identified as an open reading frame with a role that is uncertain. CDR3 length equals 17 residues. Deletions cut 0 bases from V and 4 bases from J, with 16 bases between. The CDR3 region has the DNA TGCGCCAGCAGTCAATCTCAGGGGCCAACACCAAATCAGCCCCAGCATTTT. Amino acids: CASSQSQGPTPNQPQHF.

This chain joins TRBV4-1 and TRBJ1-3; D not certain. Germline V gene sequence: CDR1 MGHRA, CDR2 YSYEKL. The CDR3 length is 17 residues. Trimming took 1 base from V and 0 from J, leaving 13 bases between them. CDR3 loop: CASSQGQLGFSGNTIYF. The CDR3 coding sequence is TGCGCCAGCAGCCAAGGCCAATTGGGCTTCTCTGGAAACACCATATATTTT.

The chain links TRBV19 to TRBJ2-6; 7 nucleotides align to TRBD1. Per germline, CDR1 LNHDA and CDR2 SQIVND (reference sequence). V was clipped by 8 bases and J by 2 bases; unmatched bases: 3. The CDR3 runs to 14 residues. CDR3 nucleotides: TGTGCCAGTCATACAGGGGCTGGGGCCAACGTCCTGACTTTC. Protein sequence: CASHTGAGANVLTF.

This chain joins TRBV5-1 and TRBJ2-5, with 10 bases that match TRBD2. V gave up 4 bases and J gave up 3 bases; unmatched junction bases: 6. Germline assignment: CDR1 SGHRS and CDR2 YFSETQ. This CDR3 is 15 amino acids long. Here the CDR3 reads CASSPRLAGKETQYF. CDR3 nucleotides: TGCGCCAGCAGCCCCCGACTAGCGGGCAAAGAGACCCAGTACTTC.

The rearrangement joins TRBV2 to TRBJ2-5, with D tentatively TRBD1 (6 bases). The CDR3 loop spans 13 amino acids. V was trimmed by 6 bases and J by 1 base, leaving 9 bases between them. The germline V gene encodes CDR1 SNHLY and CDR2 FYNNEI. The CDR3 DNA reads TGTGCCAGCAGGACAGGATTCCAAGAGACCCAGTACTTC. It is translated as CASRTGFQETQYF.

The genes are TRBV30 and TRBJ1-5; D call uncertain. Germline CDR1 GTSNPN, CDR2 SVGIG (reference sequence). V was clipped by 2 bases and J by 2 bases, with 7 bases between them. The CDR3 runs 13 residues. The CDR3 here is CAWSKAGNQPQHF. The CDR3 DNA reads TGTGCCTGGAGTAAGGCGGGCAATCAGCCCCAGCATTTT.

J is TRBJ2-7 and V is TRBV28; D might be TRBD1 (5 bases). In germline, CDR1 is MDHEN, CDR2 SYDVKM. The CDR3 has 14 amino acids. The germline V and J ends were trimmed by 3 bases and 6 bases, with 15 bases remaining between them. In DNA form, the CDR3 reads TGTGCCAGCAGTTTTGCCGCCAGGGCTTTCGAGCAGTACTTC. Amino acid sequence: CASSFAARAFEQYF.

The chain has TRBV19 and TRBJ2-3, with D possibly being TRBD1 (6 bases). Trimming took 6 bases from V and 3 from J, leaving 16 bases between them. The CDR3 has 15 residues. Germline CDR1 LNHDA, CDR2 SQIVND (reference sequence). In DNA, the CDR3 is TGTGCCAGTAGCCACCGGGACACCTGGACAGATACGCAGTATTTT. Its translation is CASSHRDTWTDTQYF.

Of note for this clone: Sequence at one end of the junction differs from germline and may be a read error. The chain has TRBV7-7 and TRBJ2-5, with 7 bases lining up with TRBD1. CDR3 length: 15 residues. Germline values: CDR1 SSHAT, CDR2 FNYEAQ (reference sequence). Here the CDR3 reads CASSTPGPGGETQYF. CDR3 nucleotide sequence: TGTGCTAGCAGCACTCCGGGGCCAGGGGGAGAGACCCAGTACTTC. The whole variable domain, remainder taken from reference TRBV7-7 and TRBJ2-5, is GAGVSQSPRYKVTKRGQDVTLRCDPISSHATLYWYQQALGQGPEFLTYFNYEAQPDKSGLPSDRFSAERPEGSISTLTIQRTEQRDSAMYRCASSTPGPGGETQYFGPGTRLLVL.

This clone came up once. The genes are TRBV7-9 and TRBJ1-2; D remains ambiguous. CDR3 length: 14 residues. Between the trimmed V and J ends, which lost 6 bases and 5 bases, there was a span of 16 bases. Germline loops: CDR1 SEHNR, CDR2 FQNEAQ (reference sequence). DNA for the CDR3: TGTGCCAGCAGTCCACCCCCCCAGATGTATGGCTACACCTTC. Its protein product is CASSPPPQMYGYTF.

The genes are TRBV6-1 and TRBJ2-3; 7 positions match TRBD2. With 2 bases clipped from V and 0 bases from J, the junction kept 5 bases outside the gene matches. This CDR3 has 16 residues. Germline CDR1 and CDR2: MNHNS and SASEGT. CDR3 DNA: TGTGCCAGCAGTGAATCGGGACTACTTAGCACAGATACGCAGTATTTT. This gives the protein CASSESGLLSTDTQYF.

V gene TRBV2 combines with J gene TRBJ1-6; D is ambiguous. The CDR3 is 13 amino acids. Deletions cut 2 bases from V and 10 bases from J, with 9 bases between. Germline CDR1 SNHLY, CDR2 FYNNEI. CDR3 bases: TGTGCCAGCAGTGAAACGGTCGCCTCACCCCTCCACTTT. It specifies CASSETVASPLHF. Variable domain in full (rest from reference TRBV2 and TRBJ1-6): EPEVTQTPSHQVTQMGQEVILRCVPISNHLYFYWYRQILGQKVEFLVSFYNNEISEKSEIFDDQFSVERPDGSNFTLKIRSTKLEDSAMYFCASSETVASPLHFGNGTRLTVT.